The present T cell receptor beta chain was sequenced within a study of blood T cell repertoires in COVID-19. At the level of the study: The cDNA or gDNA used as material had been derived from T cells, B-cell-depleted T cells, or PBMCs.

All enrollees were about 18 to 89 years old and from roughly 22 US areas. Data came from immunoSEQ multiplex PCR; TCRdb stores just in-frame clones and leaves some out. The sample yields fewer than 250,000 clones, 65% to 80% seen once. This clone has a handful of counts. CDR1 is LGHDT, CDR2 YNNKEL, per germline (reference sequence). The CDR3 contains 13 residues. V was pared by 5 bases and J by 4 bases, with 11 bases between. J is TRBJ1-2 and V is TRBV3-1 (or the pseudogene TRBV3-2); tentative D call: TRBD1 (5 bases). This receptor was taken from a woman aged 45-60 years with acute COVID-19. Sequencing was done on a sample of PBMCs or T cells enriched from blood (not recorded which). In DNA form, the CDR3 reads TGTGCCAGCAGCGACAGCACCTTCTATGGCTACACCTTC. Residues: CASSDSTFYGYTF.